One and the same sample provided the 5 T cell receptor beta chains below, sequenced in a study of T-cell reconstitution after alpha-beta-depleted transplantation in children (dated by TCRdb to 2016 to 2018). The treatment or condition label, as the study defines it: allogeneic hematopoietic cell transplantation with graft depleted of TCRalphabeta T cells and CD19 B cells. Libraries were built with PCR. The sample was run on an Illumina HiSeq 2500. TCR library preparation used molecular barcoding, with unique molecular identifiers applied to normalize quantification of the TCRbeta repertoire. TCRdb itself trimmed the public reads at Q25 with fastp, ran MiXCR and retained productive beta chains. A single entry per CDR3 protein holds the most common genes and DNA from its merged rows. This sample is represented by 200,000 or so distinct CDR3 sequences; 5% to 6.5% of them were singletons. The top ten clones comprise around 4.4% of the sample.

The sample was PBMCs, taken before TCRalphabeta/CD19-depleted stem cell transplant. The receptor set was obtained from a girl less than two years old with combined immunodeficiency, due to receive a stem cell transplant.

At least ten counts were recorded for this clonotype. The chain uses TRBV6-5 and TRBJ2-5, with D possibly TRBD2 on 5 matching bases. The V end was cut by 2 bases, the J end by 1 base, with 11 bases between. Germline values: CDR1 MNHEY, CDR2 SVGAGI. The CDR3 runs 15 residues. The CDR3 coding sequence is TGTGCCAGCAGTTACCGGGAAACTTTCCAAGAGACCCAGTACTTC. It translates to CASSYRETFQETQYF.

This clonotype was seen many times. The CDR3 region has the DNA TGCAGTGCTAGAGCACCAGCGGGGCGCTACAATGAGCAGTTCTTC. It codes for CSARAPAGRYNEQFF. The genes are TRBV20-1 and TRBJ2-1; 7 bases agree with TRBD2. Per the germline V gene, CDR1 is DFQATT and CDR2 is SNEGSKA (reference sequence). The V gene end was trimmed by 1 base and the J gene end by 3 bases; junction bases not matched to a gene: 6. There are 15 residues in the CDR3.

Note on this clonotype: A read error is possible here, since a much larger clone lies one base away. The chain uses TRBV20-1 and TRBJ2-1; 11 positions match TRBD2. CDR3 length: 16 residues. Germline V lookup: CDR1 DFQATT, CDR2 SNEGSKA (reference sequence). The CDR3 region is CCASPPRLAGYNEQFF. CDR3 bases: TGCTGTGCTAGCCCACCCAGACTAGCGGGGTACAATGAGCAGTTCTTC.

Many counts were recorded for this clonotype. This sequence joins TRBV28 and TRBJ1-1; D is unclear. V was trimmed by 3 bases and J by 8 bases, leaving 13 bases between them. Germline lookup yields CDR1 MDHEN and CDR2 SYDVKM. The CDR3 covers 13 residues. CDR3 region: CASSFPVGGEAFF. The CDR3 nucleotides read TGTGCCAGCAGTTTTCCAGTCGGAGGCGAAGCTTTCTTT.

This clonotype was seen ten or more times. The V call is TRBV4-2, the J call TRBJ2-1; TRBD2 aligns across 9 bases. The germline gives CDR1 LGHNA, CDR2 YNFKEQ. The V segment lost 1 base and the J segment 8 bases; nucleotides outside the gene matches: 0. This CDR3 is built from 13 residues. CDR3 sequence: CASSQGLADEQFF. Written as DNA, the CDR3 is TGTGCCAGCAGCCAAGGACTAGCGGATGAGCAGTTCTTC.